A single T cell receptor beta chain is shown here with its context. Its recognized antigen is unknown. No quality values exist for individual bases; no much larger clone is one base distant. The entry originates in a study of shared clonotypes between healthy human individuals (TCRdb year 2020). Study-level background: The cohort included three men and two women between 18 and 49 years of age. Per donor, three plates each were used for CD4 naive and CD4 memory, two for CD8 naive, and one for CD8 memory. Blood TCR repertoires of five healthy adults were deeply sequenced to estimate repertoire size and the extent of clonotype sharing between individuals. Libraries were prepared and TCR repertoires were sequenced by different laboratories using diverse techniques, in order to increase sequencing depth and limit assay-specific biases. Between about 0.9 and 10 billion PBMCs per donor were obtained by leukapheresis. Summary of the overall study and its limitations: Only blood was sampled, and tissue TCR repertoires likely differ from those in blood. Pairwise subsampling indicated that sequencing depth was expected to affect the degree of clonotype sharing among donors. Clonotypes shared by all four sorted-subset donors showed higher generation probabilities than non-shared clonotypes. Naive subsets generally had larger estimated clonotype richness than memory subsets did. The small number of donors limited the genetic and exposure-history diversity represented. When a few donors were compared, the shared fraction of clonotypes was roughly 5% for naive CD4, about 4% for naive CD8, 2.3% for memory CD4, and about 0.36% for memory CD8. Even with the large sequencing depth, rarefaction of the sorted-subset datasets indicated that sequencing was incomplete.

Using the deep immunoSEQ assay, multiplex PCR amplified TCR CDR3 regions from genomic DNA. For each cell subset, the extracted genomic DNA was distributed evenly across all wells of several immunoSEQ 96-well plates, and each plate served as one replicate. For sorted subsets, each replicate PCR was loaded with around 220 ng genomic DNA, equivalent to some 31,000 T cell genomes. Purified libraries were measured with a Qubit 3.0 fluorometer, size-checked on a Bioanalyzer 2100, and measured again with the KAPA Library Quantification kit. A separate single-read 150-cycle Illumina NextSeq 550 flow cell was used to sequence each immunoSEQ 96-well plate. Concerning the study's data processing: Because only junctional sequences without quality scores were contained in the immunoSEQ output, filtering matching that applied to full-length reads could not be performed. Sequences were annotated with PyIR, a Python wrapper for IgBLAST v1.9, and V/J genes and CDR3 were assigned using IMGT germline references. Reads were removed for weak V/J assignments (E-value above 1e-6), missing CDR3, stop codons, out-of-frame junctions, or ambiguous translated residues. A V3J clonotype was defined by an identical inferred V gene, J gene, and CDR3 amino acid sequence. Percentage overlap between repertoires was computed as shared unique clonotypes divided by the size of the smaller repertoire. Three approaches were used to assess repertoire richness: RTK rarefaction, the Chao1 estimator, and Recon v2.1 estimates of unobserved clonotypes. For all TCRbeta clonotypes obtained by the gDNA method from several donors, generation probabilities were computed with OLGA. Entries here come from immuneACCESS through TCRdb and include only in-frame sequences with V and J called. Some clones fail to appear in such tables; in the studies checked, an unresolved V gene covers under half of the shortfall, and the cause of the remainder is unknown. V and J calls and clone size come straight from that table; D and trimming were deduced from the DNA. The sample contains about 710,000 clones, 73% of them found a single time. The top ten clonotypes cover 1.5% to 2% of the sample.

As encoded in the germline V gene (reference sequence), CDR1 is SEHNR while CDR2 is FQNEAQ. The CDR3, cysteine through phenylalanine, is 13 amino acids long. This entry keeps only the CDR3 DNA: 39 bases, framed from base 1. V and J are truncated by 4 bases and 5 bases respectively, leaving an intervening sequence of 11 bases. The donors were healthy, HIV-negative adults who had no recently reported acute infections or vaccinations. All donors were Caucasian adults living in Nashville, Tennessee, USA. CD4+ T cells were enriched through magnetic negative selection, after which naive cells were positively selected on CD45RA and the remaining negative fraction served as the memory subset. Blood was obtained by leukapheresis, after which PBMCs were separated by Ficoll-Histopaque density gradient centrifugation and cryopreserved in liquid nitrogen vapor phase. Purity and quantity of every magnetically sorted T cell population were checked by analytical flow cytometry. Genomic DNA was isolated from each sorted fraction and quantified by UV absorbance on a Nanodrop 2000c.

In this chain, TRBV7-9 is recombined with TRBJ1-1; 5 matching bases give a weak D call of TRBD1. Sequencing used memory CD4+ T cells sorted from blood. The cell subset or site label of this sample denotes: CD45RA-negative fraction. The receptor was derived from a woman between 25 and 40 years old in good health. Here is the DNA: TGTGCCAGCAGCTCTGGGGGTGGAACTGAAGCTTTCTTT. Its protein is CASSSGGGTEAFF.